The TCR beta chain described here comes from a study of human CD8 memory T cell subsets. The study's findings and limits: Estimates computed with Chao1 suggested greater diversity in stem-like memory T cells than in precursor exhausted T cells.

The CDR3 has 13 amino acids. Germline V lookup: CDR1 SGHVS, CDR2 FNYEAQ. TCR beta was sequenced from UMI-tagged 5' RACE libraries. TCRdb reanalyzed the 5' RACE reads, giving one entry per CDR3 protein sequence and no DNA. The table counts some 10,000 distinct CDR3 sequences; 20% to 25% lies in the top ten. This clonotype counts as medium-sized by frequency. What it binds is not known. Enriched by negative magnetic separation, total CD8+ T cells were obtained. The sample comprised CD8+ stem-like memory T cells (TSCM and TCM) sorted from PBMCs. Described subset: stem-like memory CD8 T cells (TSTEM), CCR7+ PD-1- TIGIT-. This receptor was identified in a human donor in good health. The rearrangement uses TRBV7-6 and TRBJ1-1; no DNA is available, so the TRBD1 call from TCRdb remains unchecked. The CDR3 here is CASSLATGSEAFF.